This T cell receptor (beta chain) was found in a study of blood T cells in healthy people across ages. Across the whole study: About one barcoded beta molecule per two T cells was the capture yield of template switching.

The donors, all healthy, were Caucasians living in Russia, aged roughly 6 to 100. The V and J ends lost 10 bases and 6 bases, in that order; junction bases with no gene match: 9. The CDR3 covers 13 residues. Germline V gene data show CDR1 as LGHNA and CDR2 as YNFKEQ. The authors ran a second PCR of about 7 to 12 cycles using a sample-barcoded 5' primer and a J-beta primer mix. Each CDR3 protein is one row after TCRdb ran MiXCR on the 5' RACE reads. In the table there are 1,800,000 or so distinct CDR3 sequences, around 42% of which are singletons. This clonotype was recorded once. The rearrangement links TRBV4-2 to TRBJ1-5; 7 bases are a match to TRBD1. This receptor was identified in a human donor in good health. Specimen: blood. The CDR3 DNA reads as TGTGCCACCCAGGGGGGGTCCGGTCAGCCCCAGCATTTT. It yields the protein CATQGGSGQPQHF.